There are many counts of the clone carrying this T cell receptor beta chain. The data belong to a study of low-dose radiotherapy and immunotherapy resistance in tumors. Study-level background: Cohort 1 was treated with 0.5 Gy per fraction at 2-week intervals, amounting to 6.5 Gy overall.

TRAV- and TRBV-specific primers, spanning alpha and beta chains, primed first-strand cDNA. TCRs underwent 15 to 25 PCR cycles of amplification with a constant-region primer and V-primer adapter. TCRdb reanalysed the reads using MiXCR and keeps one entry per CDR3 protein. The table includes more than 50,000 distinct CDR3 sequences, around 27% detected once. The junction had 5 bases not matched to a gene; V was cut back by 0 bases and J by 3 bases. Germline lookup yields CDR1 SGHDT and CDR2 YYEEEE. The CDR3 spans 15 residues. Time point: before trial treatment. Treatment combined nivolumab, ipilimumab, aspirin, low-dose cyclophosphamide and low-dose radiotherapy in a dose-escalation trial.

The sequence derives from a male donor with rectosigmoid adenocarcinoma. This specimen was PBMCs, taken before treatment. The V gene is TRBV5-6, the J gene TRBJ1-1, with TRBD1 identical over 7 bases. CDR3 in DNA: TGTGCCAGCAGCTTGGGGGGACAGTTTTACACTGAAGCTTTCTTT. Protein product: CASSLGGQFYTEAFF. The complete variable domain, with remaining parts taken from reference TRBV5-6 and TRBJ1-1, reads DAGVTQSPTHLIKTRGQQVTLRCSPKSGHDTVSWYQQALGQGPQFIFQYYEEEERQRGNFPDRFSGHQFPNYSSELNVNALLLGDSALYLCASSLGGQFYTEAFFGQGTRLTVV.